These 11 T cell receptor beta chains originate from one sample sequenced in a study of T cells in Graves' hyperthyroidism and ophthalmopathy. Authors of the study amplified TCR beta CDR3 regions from RNA transcripts. HTBI primers were employed in a first-round RT-PCR of the TCR CDR3. One entry per CDR3 protein, called by TCRdb with MiXCR from the multiplex PCR reads. The repertoire consists of hundreds of thousands of distinct CDR3 sequences, with 45% occurring once and the leading ten covering less than 8.5%. Sequenced sample: peripheral blood or thyroid tissue (not recorded which). All receptors derive from an adult man with Graves' disease, either hyperthyroidism or ophthalmopathy (not recorded which).

This clonotype was detected ten times or more. This chain connects TRBV24-1 to TRBJ1-1; D is ambiguous. The CDR3 runs 13 residues. The germline V gene has CDR1 KGHDR and CDR2 SFDVKD. V was cut by 4 bases and J by 0 bases, with 5 bases left in between. CDR3 loop: CATSDEVNTEAFF. DNA for the CDR3: TGTGCCACCAGTGACGAGGTGAACACTGAAGCTTTCTTT.

The CDR3 protein is CAISGDRVGSPQHF. CDR3 in DNA: TGTGCCATCAGTGGCGACAGGGTTGGTTCACCCCAGCATTTT. The chain uses TRBV10-3 and TRBJ1-5; 7 nucleotides match TRBD1. CDR3 size: 14 residues. Unmatched junction bases numbered 10, after V lost 4 bases and J lost 10 bases. Germline values: CDR1 ENHRY, CDR2 SYGVKD.

A note on this clonotype: This sequence may be a read error, since a much larger clone differs from it by one base. This sequence joins TRBV15 and TRBJ1-2; 9 nucleotides agree with TRBD1. The V gene's germline CDR1 is LNHNV and CDR2 YYDKDF (reference sequence). The CDR3 has 16 residues. The CDR3 DNA follows: TGTGTCACCAGCAGAGGCCGGGACAGGGTTGAATATGGCTACACCTTC. Protein sequence: CVTSRGRDRVEYGYTF.

A few counts support this clonotype. This chain joins TRBV2 and TRBJ2-7; D gene ambiguous. The CDR3 has 13 residues. Germline-derived CDR1 and CDR2 are SNHLY and FYNNEI. Trimming took 6 bases from V and 5 from J, leaving 14 bases between them. The CDR3 DNA is TGTGCCAGCAGCTTGGGCTCCCCGAACGAGCAGTACTTC. It yields the protein CASSLGSPNEQYF.

The chain recombines TRBV7-9 with TRBJ2-5; 14 bases line up with TRBD2. The CDR3 contains 16 residues. Trimming cost V 5 bases and J 5 bases; bases outside gene matches: 7. The germline CDR1 and CDR2 sequences are SEHNR and FQNEAQ (reference sequence). This CDR3 reads CASSPGTSGSVETQYF. DNA of the CDR3: TGTGCCAGCAGCCCAGGGACTAGCGGGAGTGTGGAGACCCAGTACTTC.

V and J are TRBV29-1 and TRBJ1-3; no firm D call. With 8 bases removed from V and 2 bases from J, the gap between germline ends came to 13 bases. CDR1 SQVTM and CDR2 ANQGSEA come from the germline V gene. The CDR3 has 13 amino acids. In DNA form, the CDR3 reads TGCAGCTTCGGAGTCCCCCCTGGAAACACCATATATTTT. Translation: CSFGVPPGNTIYF.

This clonotype was recorded many times. The chain links TRBV9 to TRBJ1-2, with 7 bases that match TRBD1. With V trimmed by 0 bases and J by 3 bases, 2 bases remained unmatched. Looked up from germline, CDR1 is SGDLS and CDR2 is YYNGEE. CDR3 size: 14 residues. The CDR3 sequence: CASSVATGDYGYTF. CDR3 coding DNA: TGTGCCAGCAGCGTAGCAACAGGGGACTATGGCTACACCTTC.

This clonotype appeared many times. The chain uses TRBV2 and TRBJ2-7; D remains unclear. Germline V lookup: CDR1 SNHLY, CDR2 FYNNEI. V was pared by 0 bases and J by 4 bases, with 10 bases between. The CDR3 has 14 residues. CDR3 residues: CASSEAPGRYEQYF. The CDR3, as DNA: TGTGCCAGCAGTGAAGCGCCAGGCAGATACGAGCAGTACTTC. The complete variable domain, with remaining parts taken from reference TRBV2 and TRBJ2-7, reads EPEVTQTPSHQVTQMGQEVILRCVPISNHLYFYWYRQILGQKVEFLVSFYNNEISEKSEIFDDQFSVERPDGSNFTLKIRSTKLEDSAMYFCASSEAPGRYEQYFGPGTRLTVT.

In its sample, this clonotype was seen many times. V is TRBV2 and J is TRBJ1-4; 7 positions match TRBD1. V lost 6 bases and J lost 0; bases outside the gene matches: 1. Germline lookup yields CDR1 SNHLY and CDR2 FYNNEI. CDR3 length: 14 residues. The CDR3 bases are TGTGCCAGCAGGGGACAGCCAACTAATGAAAAACTGTTTTTT. This translates into CASRGQPTNEKLFF.

The V and J genes are TRBV2 and TRBJ1-5; D is possibly TRBD1 (5 bases). The CDR3 contains 17 residues. CDR1 SNHLY and CDR2 FYNNEI come from the germline V gene. V dropped 5 bases and J dropped 3 bases, with 20 bases sitting between them. CDR3 in amino acids: CASSLGMGGVDNQPQHF. The CDR3 DNA follows: TGTGCCAGCAGTTTAGGAATGGGAGGGGTCGACAATCAGCCCCAGCATTTT.

This clonotype appeared many times. This rearrangement joins TRBV7-9 to TRBJ1-1; no reliable D call. The CDR3 covers 12 residues. Germline V gene data show CDR1 as SEHNR and CDR2 as FQNEAQ (reference sequence). The ends were cut back, 5 bases at V and 8 bases at J, with 12 bases in the middle. The CDR3 region is CASSQGGREAFF. The CDR3 nucleotides are TGTGCCAGCAGCCAAGGCGGAAGAGAAGCTTTCTTT.